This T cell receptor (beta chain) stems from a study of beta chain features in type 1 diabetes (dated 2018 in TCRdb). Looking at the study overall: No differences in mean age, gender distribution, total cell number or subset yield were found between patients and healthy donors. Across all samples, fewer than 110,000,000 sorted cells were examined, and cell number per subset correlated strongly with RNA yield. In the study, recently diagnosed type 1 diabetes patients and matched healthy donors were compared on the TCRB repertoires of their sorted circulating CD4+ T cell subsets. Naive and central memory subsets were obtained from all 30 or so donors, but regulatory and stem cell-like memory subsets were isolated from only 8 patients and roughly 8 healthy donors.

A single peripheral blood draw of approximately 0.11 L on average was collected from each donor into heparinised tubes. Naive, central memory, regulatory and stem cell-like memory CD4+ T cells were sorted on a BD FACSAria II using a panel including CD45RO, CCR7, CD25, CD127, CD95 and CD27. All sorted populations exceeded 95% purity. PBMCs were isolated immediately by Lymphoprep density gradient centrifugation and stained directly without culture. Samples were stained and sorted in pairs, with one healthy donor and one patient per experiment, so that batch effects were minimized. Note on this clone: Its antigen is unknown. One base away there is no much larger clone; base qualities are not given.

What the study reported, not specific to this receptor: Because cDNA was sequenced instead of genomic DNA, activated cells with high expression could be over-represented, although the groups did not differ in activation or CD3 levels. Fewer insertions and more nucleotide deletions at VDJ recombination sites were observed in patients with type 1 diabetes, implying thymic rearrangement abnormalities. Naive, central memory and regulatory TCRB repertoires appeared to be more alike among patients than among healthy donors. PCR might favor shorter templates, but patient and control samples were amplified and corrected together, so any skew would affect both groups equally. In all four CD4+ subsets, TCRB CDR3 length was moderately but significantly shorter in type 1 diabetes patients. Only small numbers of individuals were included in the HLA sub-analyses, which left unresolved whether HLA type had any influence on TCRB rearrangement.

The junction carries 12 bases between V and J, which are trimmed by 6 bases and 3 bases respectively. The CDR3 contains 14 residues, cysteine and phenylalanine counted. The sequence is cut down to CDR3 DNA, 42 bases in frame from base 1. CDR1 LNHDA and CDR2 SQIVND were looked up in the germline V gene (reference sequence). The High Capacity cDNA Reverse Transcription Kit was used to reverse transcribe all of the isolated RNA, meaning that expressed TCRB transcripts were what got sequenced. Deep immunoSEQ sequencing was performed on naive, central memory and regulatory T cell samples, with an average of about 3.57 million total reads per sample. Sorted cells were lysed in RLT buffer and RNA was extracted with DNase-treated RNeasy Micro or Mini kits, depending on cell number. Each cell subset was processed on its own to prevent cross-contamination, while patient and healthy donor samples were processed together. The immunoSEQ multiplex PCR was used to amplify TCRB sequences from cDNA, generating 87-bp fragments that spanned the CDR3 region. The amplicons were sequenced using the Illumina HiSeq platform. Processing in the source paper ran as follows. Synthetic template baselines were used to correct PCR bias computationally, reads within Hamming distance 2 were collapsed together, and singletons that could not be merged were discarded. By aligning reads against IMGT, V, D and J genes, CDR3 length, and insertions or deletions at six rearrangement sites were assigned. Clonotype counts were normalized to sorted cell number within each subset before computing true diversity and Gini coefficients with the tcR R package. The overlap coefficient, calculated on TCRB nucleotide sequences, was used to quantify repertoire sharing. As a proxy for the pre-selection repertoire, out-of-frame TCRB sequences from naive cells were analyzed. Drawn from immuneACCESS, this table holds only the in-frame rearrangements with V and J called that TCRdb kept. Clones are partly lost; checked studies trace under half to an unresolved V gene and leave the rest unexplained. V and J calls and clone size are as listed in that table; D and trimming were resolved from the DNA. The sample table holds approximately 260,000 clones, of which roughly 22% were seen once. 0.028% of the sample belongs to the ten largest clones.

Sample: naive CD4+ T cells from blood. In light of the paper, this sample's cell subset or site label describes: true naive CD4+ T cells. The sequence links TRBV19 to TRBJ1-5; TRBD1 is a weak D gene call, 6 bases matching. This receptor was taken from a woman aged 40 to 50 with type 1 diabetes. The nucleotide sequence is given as TGTGCCAGTAGAATACAGGGATCCAATCAGCCCCAGCATTTT. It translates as CASRIQGSNQPQHF.